What follows are 13 T cell receptor beta chains derived from one specimen sequenced in a study of cytomegalovirus exposure and HLA in healthy donors. Libraries were prepared by immunoSEQ multiplex PCR; TCRdb keeps only in-frame clonotypes and omits some of them. In the table there are under 130,000 clones, 86% of which are singletons. Sequenced input: PBMCs. The receptor set was obtained from a woman aged 18 to 35 in good health and CMV-seropositive.

V usage is TRBV11-2 and J usage is TRBJ1-1, with D tentatively TRBD1 (5 bases). The CDR3 sequence is 13 residues long. V gave up 8 bases and J gave up 5 bases, with 15 bases separating them. CDR1 and CDR2 (germline): SGHAT, FQNNGV. The CDR3 spells CASFLGEGTEAFF. CDR3 nucleotides: TGTGCCAGCTTCTTAGGGGAGGGGACTGAAGCTTTCTTT.

This chain connects TRBV10-3 to TRBJ2-5; 10 bases agree with TRBD1. There are 15 residues in the CDR3. V lost 2 bases, J lost 4 bases, and 4 bases stayed unmatched. Germline V gene lookup returns CDR1 ENHRY and CDR2 SYGVKD. CDR3 coding DNA: TGTGCCATCAGTGAGGGACAGGGGGTGACAGAGACCCAGTACTTC. Translated, it gives CAISEGQGVTETQYF.

V usage is TRBV28 and J usage is TRBJ2-1; TRBD1 matches 7 bases. The V segment lost 6 bases and the J segment 5 bases; nucleotides outside the gene matches: 10. Per germline, CDR1 MDHEN and CDR2 SYDVKM. The CDR3 spans 15 residues. CDR3 sequence: CASRFQDRPNNEQFF. In DNA, the CDR3 is TGTGCCAGCAGGTTCCAGGACAGGCCTAACAATGAGCAGTTCTTC.

CDR3 amino acids: CASSAAGQGYGYTF. Here the CDR3 DNA reads TGTGCCAGTAGTGCGGCAGGGCAGGGCTATGGCTACACCTTC. This chain connects TRBV19 to TRBJ1-2, with a possible D match to TRBD1 (5 bases). Germline-derived CDR1 and CDR2 are LNHDA and SQIVND (reference sequence). Trimming stripped 5 bases from V and 4 bases from J, with 14 bases between. This CDR3 is built from 14 residues.

This chain uses TRBV5-1 with TRBJ2-5, with unresolved D. V was shortened by 4 bases and J by 2 bases, with 6 bases between the two germline ends. The CDR3 is 12 residues long. The germline V gene encodes CDR1 SGHRS and CDR2 YFSETQ. The CDR3 sequence: CASSEQQETQYF. CDR3 coding DNA: TGCGCCAGCAGCGAACAGCAAGAGACCCAGTACTTC. The full variable domain, its missing parts supplied by reference TRBV5-1 and TRBJ2-5, is KAGVTQTPRYLIKTRGQQVTLSCSPISGHRSVSWYQQTPGQGLQFLFEYFSETQRNKGNFPGRFSGRQFSNSRSEMNVSTLELGDSALYLCASSEQQETQYFGPGTRLLVL.

V gene TRBV9 combines with J gene TRBJ1-3, with unresolved D. V shed 2 bases and J shed 4 bases, with 7 bases lying between them. Germline CDR1 and CDR2: SGDLS and YYNGEE. The CDR3 spans 13 residues. CDR3 protein: CASSVTLGNTIYF. The CDR3 DNA follows: TGTGCCAGCAGCGTTACTTTGGGAAACACCATATATTTT.

The V and J genes are TRBV28 and TRBJ2-1; no clear D. CDR1 and CDR2 from the germline V gene are MDHEN and SYDVKM. The ends were cut back, 5 bases at V and 0 bases at J, with 11 bases in the middle. The CDR3 runs 15 residues. This CDR3 is CASSTAPSSYNEQFF. The CDR3 coding sequence is TGTGCCAGCAGTACCGCCCCGAGCTCCTACAATGAGCAGTTCTTC. The full variable domain, in which reference TRBV28 and TRBJ2-1 provide the parts outside the CDR3, is DVKVTQSSRYLVKRTGEKVFLECVQDMDHENMFWYRQDPGLGLRLIYFSYDVKMKEKGDIPEGYSVSREKKERFSLILESASTNQTSMYLCASSTAPSSYNEQFFGPGTRLTVL.

The chain is built from TRBV14 and TRBJ1-6; the match to TRBD1 covers 9 bases. Germline V gives CDR1 SGHDN, CDR2 FVKESK. The CDR3 covers 16 residues. J gave up 5 bases and V 4 bases, and 6 bases lay outside the gene matches. CDR3 DNA: TGTGCCAGCAGCCGGCGGACAGGGGATAATAATTCACCCCTCCACTTT. Protein product: CASSRRTGDNNSPLHF.

This clone appeared a few times. V gene TRBV10-1 combines with J gene TRBJ2-7; TRBD1 agrees at 11 bases. The CDR3 sequence is 14 residues long. V dropped 6 bases and J dropped 5; count of bases not matched to a gene: 6. Germline V lookup: CDR1 WNHNN, CDR2 SYGVQD (reference sequence). CDR3 protein: CASRGQGESDEQYF. The CDR3 DNA sequence: TGCGCCAGCAGGGGACAGGGGGAATCCGACGAGCAGTACTTC.

On this clone itself: Compared with germline, one end of the junction differs, possibly owing to a read error. This chain connects TRBV6-5 to TRBJ1-1, with D tentatively TRBD1 (5 bases). Germline CDR1 reads MNHEY; CDR2 reads SVGAGI. The CDR3 runs to 11 residues. The CDR3 loop is CASSGGEQLVF. The CDR3 DNA reads TGTGCCAGCAGCGGGGGGGAACAGTTGGTCTTT.

The V and J genes are TRBV27 and TRBJ2-1; 10 positions agree with TRBD2. V was pared by 7 bases and J by 1 base, with 4 bases of the junction left unmatched. Germline V gene lookup returns CDR1 MNHEY and CDR2 SMNVEV (reference sequence). The CDR3 runs to 15 residues. CDR3 in amino acids: CASNLAGASYNEQFF. The CDR3 region has the DNA TGTGCCAGCAACCTAGCGGGAGCTTCCTACAATGAGCAGTTCTTC.

V is TRBV25-1 and J is TRBJ1-5; D gene ambiguous. This CDR3 is built from 12 residues. V was shortened by 10 bases and J by 9 bases, with 16 bases between the two germline ends. The germline gives CDR1 MGHDK, CDR2 SYGVNS. CDR3 residues: CANSTVLVPQHF. In DNA form, the CDR3 reads TGTGCCAACTCCACAGTATTGGTGCCCCAGCATTTT.

This clone was counted between two and nine times. The gene calls are TRBV9 and TRBJ1-2, with TRBD1 matching 9 bases. Germline CDR1 is SGDLS and CDR2 is YYNGEE. V shed 0 bases and J 4 bases; nucleotides not matched to a gene: 4. This CDR3 comprises 15 residues. The CDR3 here is CASSVAGTGSYGYTF. The CDR3 bases are TGTGCCAGCAGCGTAGCCGGGACAGGGAGCTATGGCTACACCTTC.